These T cell receptor beta chains were read from a single sample in a study of cytomegalovirus exposure and HLA in healthy donors. Repertoires were generated with immunoSEQ multiplex PCR, while TCRdb's copy carries only in-frame clones and drops some. Altogether about 110,000 clones are present, over 60% being singletons, with the ten largest covering around 15%. The specimen was PBMCs. The receptors come from a man younger than 45 in good health and CMV-seropositive. Both conserved end residues are part of each CDR3. The D gene is left open where the match is weak. Expanded clones are given a class, and other clones once, few, many or no size at all.

d_call,clone_size,v_call,j_call,cdr3_nt,cdr3_aa
.,.,TRBV4-3,TRBJ1-1,TGCGCCAGCAGCCAACAACGGGGGGCGGGGGGTCGGACTGAAGCTTTCTTT,CASSQQRGAGGRTEAFF
.,.,TRBV29-1,TRBJ2-5,TGCAGCGTTGGGGGACTCCAAGAGACCCAGTACTTC,CSVGGLQETQYF
.,once,TRBV7-2,TRBJ1-2,TGTGCCAGCAGCTCTCTTGGACAGAACTATGGCTACACCTTC,CASSSLGQNYGYTF
.,once,TRBV6-5,TRBJ2-7,TGTGCCAGCAGTTACAGGGCCGGCACGGGGGAGCAGTACTTC,CASSYRAGTGEQYF
.,.,TRBV11-3,TRBJ2-1,TGTGCCAGCAGCCCCCGGGGCTACAATGAGCAGTTCTTC,CASSPRGYNEQFF
.,.,TRBV5-8,TRBJ2-3,TGTGCCAGCAGCTTAGAGGATACGCAGTATTTT,CASSLEDTQYF
.,.,TRBV27,TRBJ2-3,TGTGCCAGCAGTCTTAGCGGAGTAGGCACAGATACGCAGTATTTT,CASSLSGVGTDTQYF
TRBD1,once,TRBV11-2,TRBJ1-6,TGTGCCAGCAGCTTCCCCCGCGCCAGGGGGCAATTAAGTAATTCACCCCTCCACTTT,CASSFPRARGQLSNSPLHF
.,.,TRBV6-5,TRBJ2-7,TGTGCCAGCAGTTACTCGCAGGGGTCCTACGAGCAGTACTTC,CASSYSQGSYEQYF
.,.,TRBV19,TRBJ1-1,TGTGCCAGTAGTTCAGCTTGGTCGGGCACTGAAGCTTTCTTT,CASSSAWSGTEAFF
.,once,TRBV14,TRBJ2-7,TGTGCCAGCAGCCAAGGGGGGCTGAGTTCCTACGAGCAGTACTTC,CASSQGGLSSYEQYF
.,.,TRBV7-6,TRBJ2-1,TGTGCCAGCAGCTTAGCGAGGGGGAGTGAGCAGTTCTTC,CASSLARGSEQFF
.,.,TRBV4-1,TRBJ2-7,TGCGCCAGCAGCCAAGGACTGAGCTACGAGCAGTACTTC,CASSQGLSYEQYF
TRBD1,once,TRBV10-3,TRBJ1-3,TGTGCCATCAGTGAAACGGACAGGGGTACGGGAAACACCATATATTTT,CAISETDRGTGNTIYF
TRBD2,.,TRBV6-5,TRBJ2-5,TGTGCCAGCAGTTACTCGGGACTAGCGGGGGAGGAGACCCAGTACTTC,CASSYSGLAGEETQYF
TRBD1,.,TRBV6-5,TRBJ1-2,TGTGCCAGCAGTTACTCGACAGGGGGCTCGAGTGGCTACACCTTC,CASSYSTGGSSGYTF
TRBD1,.,TRBV19,TRBJ1-5,TGTGCCAGTAGTATGATCACAGGGGGCTATCAGCCCCAGCATTTT,CASSMITGGYQPQHF
.,.,TRBV7-9,TRBJ2-2,TGTGCCAGCAGGGGGGACTCATCGCGGACCGGGGAGCTGTTTTTT,CASRGDSSRTGELFF
.,.,TRBV11-1,TRBJ1-1,TGTGCCAGCAGCCCGGATCACTGGGGCAGAATGAACACTGAAGCTTTCTTT,CASSPDHWGRMNTEAFF
.,.,TRBV27,TRBJ2-7,TGTGCCAGCAGTTTATTCGCCCCCACAGTGGCAAGCTCCTACGAGCAGTACTTC,CASSLFAPTVASSYEQYF
.,.,TRBV27,TRBJ1-5,TGTGCCAGCAGTGTCCGGGACAATCAGCCCCAGCATTTT,CASSVRDNQPQHF
TRBD1,.,TRBV28,TRBJ1-1,TGTGCCAGCAGCCGGGGGGACAGGAAAAACACTGAAGCTTTCTTT,CASSRGDRKNTEAFF
.,.,TRBV16,TRBJ2-7,TGTGCCAGCAGCCAATCGGGGGCAGGCGGACTCTACGAGCAGTACTTC,CASSQSGAGGLYEQYF
TRBD2,.,TRBV19,TRBJ2-1,TGTGCCAGTAGACAACTAGCGGGGGGGCGGAATGAGCAGTTCTTC,CASRQLAGGRNEQFF